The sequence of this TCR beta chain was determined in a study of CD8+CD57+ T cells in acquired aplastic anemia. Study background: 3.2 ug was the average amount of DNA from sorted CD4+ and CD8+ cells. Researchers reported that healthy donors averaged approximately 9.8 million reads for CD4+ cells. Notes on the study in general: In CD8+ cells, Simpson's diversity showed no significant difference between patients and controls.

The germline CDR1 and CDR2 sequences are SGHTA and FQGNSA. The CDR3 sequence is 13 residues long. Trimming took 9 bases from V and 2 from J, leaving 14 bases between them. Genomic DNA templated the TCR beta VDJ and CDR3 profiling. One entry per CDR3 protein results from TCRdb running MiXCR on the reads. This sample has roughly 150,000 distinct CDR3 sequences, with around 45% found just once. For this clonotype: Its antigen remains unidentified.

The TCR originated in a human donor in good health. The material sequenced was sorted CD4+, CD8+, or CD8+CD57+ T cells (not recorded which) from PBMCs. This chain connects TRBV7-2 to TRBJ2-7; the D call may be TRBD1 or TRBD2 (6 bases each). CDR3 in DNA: TGTGCCAGAAGGGGGACTTTTACCTACGAGCAGTACTTC. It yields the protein CARRGTFTYEQYF.